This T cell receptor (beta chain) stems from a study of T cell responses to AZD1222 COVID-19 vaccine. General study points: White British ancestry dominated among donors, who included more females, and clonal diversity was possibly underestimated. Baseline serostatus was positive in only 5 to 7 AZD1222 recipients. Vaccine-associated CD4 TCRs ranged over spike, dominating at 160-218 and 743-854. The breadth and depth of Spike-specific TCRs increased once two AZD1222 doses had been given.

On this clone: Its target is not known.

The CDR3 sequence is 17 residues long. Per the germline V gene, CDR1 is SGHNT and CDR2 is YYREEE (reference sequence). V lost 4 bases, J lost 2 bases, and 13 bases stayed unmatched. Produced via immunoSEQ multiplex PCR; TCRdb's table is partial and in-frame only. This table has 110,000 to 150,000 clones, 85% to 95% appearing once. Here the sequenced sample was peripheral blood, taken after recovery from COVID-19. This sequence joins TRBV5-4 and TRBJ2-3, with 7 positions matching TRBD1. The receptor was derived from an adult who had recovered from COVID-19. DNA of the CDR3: TGTGCCAGCAGCCAAAGAAGGGCAGGGGGATTCACAGATACGCAGTATTTT. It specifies CASSQRRAGGFTDTQYF.